These 21 T cell receptor beta chains share one sample of origin, sequenced in a study of siplizumab effects on memory and regulatory T cells. Assay used: immunoSEQ multiplex PCR; TCRdb lists only in-frame clones, some missing. The sample records tens of thousands of clones, roughly 83% being singletons. The source material was memory CD4+ T cells sorted from blood. Receptors were obtained from a human donor in good health.

The chain combines TRBV11-2 with TRBJ2-1; 13 bases fit TRBD2. V dropped 6 bases and J dropped 2; count of bases not matched to a gene: 7. The CDR3 has 17 residues. The germline V gene encodes CDR1 SGHAT and CDR2 FQNNGV. The CDR3 sequence is CASRPRLAGGTYNEQFF. Here the CDR3 DNA reads TGTGCCAGCAGACCAAGACTAGCGGGAGGCACCTACAATGAGCAGTTCTTC.

The chain uses TRBV2 and TRBJ2-3; maybe TRBD2 (5 bases). Germline CDR1 reads SNHLY; CDR2 reads FYNNEI. Between the trimmed V and J ends, which lost 7 bases and 5 bases, there was a span of 19 bases. The CDR3 runs 15 residues. For the CDR3, the DNA is TGTGCCAGCAAAAGGTGGGAGCCCCGCGGAGATACGCAGTATTTT. It encodes CASKRWEPRGDTQYF.

In its sample, this clone was seen once. This chain uses TRBV5-6 with TRBJ2-3; 10 bases map to TRBD2. The CDR3 covers 15 residues. J gave up 6 bases and V 4 bases, and 8 bases lay outside the gene matches. Germline values: CDR1 SGHDT, CDR2 YYEEEE. This CDR3 reads CASSGLAERGDTQYF. The CDR3 DNA follows: TGTGCCAGCAGCGGACTAGCGGAGCGGGGGGATACGCAGTATTTT.

The chain joins TRBV5-1 to TRBJ2-7, with TRBD2 matching 8 bases. The CDR3 covers 13 residues. Germline trimming cut 7 bases from V and 2 bases from J; bases unmatched to any gene: 5. Germline V gene data show CDR1 as SGHRS and CDR2 as YFSETQ. This chain's CDR3 is CASSGGSAYEQYF. The DNA of the CDR3 is TGCGCCAGCTCGGGGGGGAGCGCCTACGAGCAGTACTTC.

This clone has a handful of counts. The chain uses TRBV6-5 and TRBJ2-7, with a weak D call TRBD1 (6 bases). Germline V gives CDR1 MNHEY, CDR2 SVGAGI. V was clipped by 2 bases and J by 0 bases, with 8 bases between them. CDR3 size: 14 residues. CDR3 nucleotide sequence: TGTGCCAGCAGTTACGACAGGACCTCCTACGAGCAGTACTTC. Protein product: CASSYDRTSYEQYF.

Only a few counts were recorded for this clone. The chain couples TRBV25-1 to TRBJ2-3; D is perhaps TRBD2 (5 bases). CDR3 length: 13 residues. Deletions cut 5 bases from V and 1 base from J, with 7 bases between. The germline CDR1 and CDR2 sequences are MGHDK and SYGVNS. CDR3 amino acids: CASSKAGTDTQYF. CDR3 in DNA: TGTGCCAGCAGTAAAGCGGGCACAGATACGCAGTATTTT.

V gene TRBV5-1 combines with J gene TRBJ1-4, with no clear D. Between the trimmed V and J ends, which lost 2 bases and 5 bases, there was a span of 7 bases. This CDR3 region has 13 residues. Per germline, CDR1 SGHRS and CDR2 YFSETQ. The CDR3 region has the DNA TGCGCCAGCAGCTTCCCCCAGAATGAAAAACTGTTTTTT. Protein sequence: CASSFPQNEKLFF.

The chain is built from TRBV6-6 and TRBJ1-5; D perhaps matches TRBD1 (6 bases). V shed 6 bases and J shed 4 bases, with 10 bases lying between them. Germline CDR1 reads MNHNY; CDR2 reads SVGAGI (reference sequence). The CDR3 contains 13 residues. The CDR3 protein is CASSFQGNQPQHF. The CDR3 DNA reads as TGTGCCAGCAGCTTCCAGGGGAATCAGCCCCAGCATTTT.

This clone came up once. CDR3 bases: TGTGCCAGCTCACTGGGTTCCTACGAGCAGTACTTC. It specifies CASSLGSYEQYF. This chain joins TRBV18 and TRBJ2-7; no clear D. Germline values: CDR1 KGHSH, CDR2 LQKENI. V gave up 4 bases and J gave up 1 base, with 5 bases separating them. The CDR3 is 12 residues long.

V is TRBV29-1 and J is TRBJ2-7, with D perhaps TRBD1 (6 bases). Germline CDR1 and CDR2: SQVTM and ANQGSEA. The CDR3 spans 14 residues. The germline V and J ends were trimmed by 4 bases and 7 bases, with 20 bases remaining between them. The CDR3 DNA is TGCAGCGTTGGACACCGGGACAAGGGGATAGAGCAGTACTTC. This sequence encodes CSVGHRDKGIEQYF.

This clone was found once. The V call is TRBV27, the J call TRBJ2-3; no clear D gene. V gave up 2 bases and J gave up 2 bases, with 5 bases separating them. The length of the CDR3 is 13 residues. Germline loops: CDR1 MNHEY, CDR2 SMNVEV (reference sequence). CDR3 amino acids: CASSLGYTDTQYF. The CDR3 nucleotides are TGTGCCAGCAGTTTAGGGTACACAGATACGCAGTATTTT.

J is TRBJ2-7 and V is TRBV6-6; D uncertain. V lost 0 bases to trimming and J lost 6 bases, with 6 bases between them. Germline assignment: CDR1 MNHNY and CDR2 SVGAGI (reference sequence). The CDR3 contains 12 residues. CDR3 loop: CASSYSRIEQYF. The CDR3 region has the DNA TGTGCCAGCAGTTACTCGAGGATCGAGCAGTACTTC.

This chain connects TRBV6-1 to TRBJ1-2; weak D call: TRBD1 (5 bases). The CDR3 is 14 residues long. V shed 3 bases and J shed 2 bases, with 10 bases lying between them. Germline V gene lookup returns CDR1 MNHNS and CDR2 SASEGT. CDR3 sequence reads: CASSERGGNYGYTF. Written as DNA, the CDR3 is TGTGCCAGCAGTGAGAGGGGAGGGAACTATGGCTACACCTTC.

As concerns this clone: An end of the junction does not agree with germline; a read error may underlie this. V and J are TRBV6-6 and TRBJ1-1, with D maybe TRBD1 (6 bases). The germline gives CDR1 MNHNY, CDR2 SVGAGI (reference sequence). The CDR3 covers 15 residues. CDR3 DNA: TGTGCCAGCAGATACTACCGGGACACGAACACTGAAGCTTTCTTT. Translating gives CASRYYRDTNTEAFF.

V and J are TRBV5-1 and TRBJ2-7; D gene ambiguous. Germline CDR1 and CDR2: SGHRS and YFSETQ. The CDR3 totals 13 residues. The germline V and J ends were trimmed by 0 bases and 4 bases, with 8 bases remaining between them. CDR3 DNA sequence: TGCGCCAGCAGCTTGGATGATAGGTACGAGCAGTACTTC. Translated: CASSLDDRYEQYF.

The chain uses TRBV11-2 and TRBJ1-6; D may be TRBD1 (5 bases). This CDR3 has 14 residues. Germline V CDR1 and CDR2: SGHAT, FQNNGV. Trimming took off 6 bases at V and 10 bases at J, with 16 bases between the two ends. CDR3: CASRGDGLRSPLHF. CDR3 bases: TGTGCCAGCAGGGGGGACGGACTTAGATCACCCCTCCACTTT.

This chain joins TRBV18 and TRBJ1-2; D call uncertain. Trimming took off 2 bases at V and 7 bases at J, with 11 bases between the two ends. Germline-derived CDR1 and CDR2 are KGHSH and LQKENI. The CDR3 is 13 residues long. The CDR3 here is CASSPNPQPGYTF. The CDR3 DNA is TGTGCCAGCTCACCAAATCCCCAACCTGGCTACACCTTC.

This clone is a singleton in its sample. The V call is TRBV30, the J call TRBJ1-3; D is ambiguous. The CDR3 consists of 13 residues. CDR1 is GTSNPN and CDR2 is SVGIG in the germline V gene (reference sequence). Trimming left V 4 bases short and J 4 bases short, with 11 bases between. CDR3 sequence reads: CAWTGPAGNTIYF. Here the CDR3 DNA reads TGTGCCTGGACCGGGCCGGCAGGAAACACCATATATTTT.

The rearrangement joins TRBV29-1 to TRBJ2-3, with 11 bases identical to TRBD2. V shed 8 bases and J 10 bases; nucleotides not matched to a gene: 11. The CDR3 is made up of 13 amino acids. CDR1 is SQVTM and CDR2 is ANQGSEA in the germline V gene. The DNA of the CDR3 is TGCAGCATATCGACTAGCGGGATCGCTTCGCAGTATTTT. The encoded protein is CSISTSGIASQYF.

V and J are TRBV5-1 and TRBJ1-2; 8 nucleotides match TRBD1. CDR1 and CDR2 from the germline V gene are SGHRS and YFSETQ. V gave up 4 bases and J gave up 4 bases; unmatched junction bases: 15. This CDR3 spans 17 amino acids. CDR3 loop: CASSRGRGQGESYGYTF. The CDR3, as DNA: TGCGCCAGCAGCCGAGGTCGAGGACAGGGTGAGAGCTATGGCTACACCTTC.

The table lists this clone with a few counts. V and J are TRBV5-1 and TRBJ1-1; D might be TRBD1 (5 bases). The V end lost 4 bases, the J end lost 0 bases, and 10 bases lay between the germline ends. Germline loops: CDR1 SGHRS, CDR2 YFSETQ. The CDR3 length is 14 residues. For the CDR3, the DNA is TGCGCCAGCAGCGTACAGGACATGAACACTGAAGCTTTCTTT. Its translation: CASSVQDMNTEAFF.